The following is a TCR beta chain sequence with its context. Its antigen is not yet known. One base away there is no much larger clone; base qualities are not given. These data come from a study of blood T cell repertoires in COVID-19 (dated by TCRdb to 2020 to 2022). At the level of the whole study: The collaborator samples originated in the United States, Italy and Spain and spanned the acute and convalescent phases of COVID-19. The samples were drawn from two sources: the first 160 participants of the ongoing ImmuneRACE study, and over 950 subjects contributed by 6 global collaborators. Where HLA class I and class II types were available, the types were taken from metadata supplied by the sample provider, not from assay-based typing. The material from the prospective study consisted of cDNA or gDNA derived from T cells, B-cell-depleted T cells, or PBMCs. Sample metadata almost always included a de-identified subject ID, COVID-19 status, age in years and sex. Deeply sampled blood TCRbeta repertoires from subjects exposed to, actively infected with, or recovered from COVID-19 were included in the dataset. The repertoires were released in a freely available public database meant as a resource for research on the immune response to SARS-CoV-2.

The cysteine opens and the phenylalanine closes a CDR3 of 13 amino acids. Just CDR3 DNA is preserved here, 39 bases in frame from base 1. From a lookup of the germline V gene, CDR1 and CDR2 are MNHEY and SVGEGT. V was cut back by 6 bases and J by 4 bases, leaving a gap of 12 bases between them. Collaborating institutions collected whole blood in K2EDTA tubes following their own protocols. Collaborator samples were shipped for TCRbeta analysis as frozen whole blood, isolated PBMCs, or DNA extracted from either sample type. TCRbeta CDR3 regions were amplified from genomic DNA using the immunoSEQ Assay, a bias-controlled multiplex PCR. In the paper's pipeline: Nucleated cell counts per sample were estimated from amplification of reference gene primers within the assay. Sequence reads were collapsed and filtered to measure the absolute abundance of every unique TCRbeta CDR3 rearrangement. For each sample, productive Simpson clonality was calculated as the square root of Simpson's diversity index over productive rearrangements. As stored in TCRdb, this immuneACCESS dataset retains in-frame rearrangements with V and J assigned. A fraction of the clones does not appear; measured against another copy, unresolved V genes explain less than half of the discrepancy, and the remainder lacks a known reason. V, J and clone size reflect that table, while D and trimming were determined from the DNA. This sample gives about 160,000 clones in total; 85% of them show up just once. Less than 3.5% of the sample comes from the top ten.

The paper as a whole reports these results and caveats: Clinical and demographic metadata were provided uncurated, with the amount varying by source and participant.

The V and J genes are TRBV6-2 or TRBV6-3 and TRBJ1-1; no D segment can be confidently identified. The specimen was peripheral blood. This TCR was recovered from a human donor with acute or convalescent COVID-19. The donor label of this sample is uncertain. DNA sequence: TGTGCCAGCAGCAGTCGGTCCTCCACTGAAGCTTTCTTT. This translates into CASSSRSSTEAFF.